This TCR beta chain appears in the sequencing data of a study of T cells in Graves' hyperthyroidism and ophthalmopathy. Clinicians diagnosed patients from clinical symptoms, serum thyroxine and TRAb, thyroid ultrasound and orbital computed tomography. TCR beta CDR3 regions were amplified from RNA. Carried out on the TCR CDR3, a first-round RT-PCR used the HTBI primer set. MiXCR was run by TCRdb on the multiplex PCR reads, yielding one entry per CDR3 protein. The table records about 150,000 distinct CDR3 sequences, approximately 20% of them present only once. Study-wide findings and caveats: Most thyroid-expanded clonotypes above 0.001 were also found in blood.

This clonotype showed up just a few times. The antigen is undetermined. A much bigger clone sits one base away, suggesting this may be a read error. The sequenced sample was blood. The sequence derives from a woman aged 45-65 years with Graves' hyperthyroidism that later progressed to Graves' ophthalmopathy.

The CDR3 nucleotides read TGTGCCGGCAGCCAAGCGTCAGGCTGGGGAGAGCAGTACTTC. Translated: CAGSQASGWGEQYF. V usage is TRBV3-1 and J usage is TRBJ2-7; D gene ambiguous. From germline, CDR1 is LGHDT and CDR2 YNNKEL (reference sequence). There are 14 residues in the CDR3.